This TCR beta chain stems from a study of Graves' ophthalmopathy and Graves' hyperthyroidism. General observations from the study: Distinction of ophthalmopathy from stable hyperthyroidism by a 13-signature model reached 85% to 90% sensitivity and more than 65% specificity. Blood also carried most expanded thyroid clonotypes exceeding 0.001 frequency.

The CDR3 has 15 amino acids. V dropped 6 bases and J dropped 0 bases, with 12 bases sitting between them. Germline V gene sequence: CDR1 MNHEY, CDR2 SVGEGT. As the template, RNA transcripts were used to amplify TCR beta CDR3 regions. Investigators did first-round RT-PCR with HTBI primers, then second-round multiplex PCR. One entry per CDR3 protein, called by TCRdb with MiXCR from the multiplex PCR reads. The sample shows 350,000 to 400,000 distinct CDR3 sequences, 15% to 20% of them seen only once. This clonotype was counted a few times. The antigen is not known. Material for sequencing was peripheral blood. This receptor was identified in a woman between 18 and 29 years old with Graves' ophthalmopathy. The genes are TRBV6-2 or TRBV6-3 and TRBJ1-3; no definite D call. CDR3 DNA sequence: TGTGCCAGCAGACCACCGGGATTCTCTGGAAACACCATATATTTT. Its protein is CASRPPGFSGNTIYF.